The clone carrying this T cell receptor (beta chain) was detected a few times. Its antigen is not known. This sample is drawn from a study of brain metastases from non-small cell lung cancer. General study results and limits: Compared with their matched primary tumors, roughly two thirds of brain metastases showed expanded T-cell clones. TCR repertoires overlapped largely between brain metastases and matched primaries.

The CDR3 runs 16 residues. The V gene's germline CDR1 is LGHDT and CDR2 YNNKEL (reference sequence). Trimming removed 4 bases from V and 8 bases from J; junction bases left unmatched: 14. Only in-frame clones appear in the TCRdb table, and some are missing; sequencing was by immunoSEQ multiplex PCR. The data hold roughly 1,200 clones, with almost 90% observed a single time. The origin of this receptor is a donor aged 40 or older with non-small cell lung cancer. Sequenced material: primary lung tumor tissue. The chain links TRBV3-1 (or the pseudogene TRBV3-2) to TRBJ2-1, with 7 bases aligning to TRBD1. The CDR3 DNA is TGTGCCAGCAGCCCCCCCCCTCAGGGGGTATTTCATGAGCAGTTCTTC. Protein: CASSPPPQGVFHEQFF.